The clone carrying this TCR beta chain qualifies as medium-sized. Its antigen is unidentified. The record originates from a study of OX40 agonist ivuxolimab in advanced cancers. As for the study in general: Earlier treatment with anti-PD-1, anti-PD-L1 or anti-CTLA-4 was permitted, and over 35% had received some.

Blood sampling was done at baseline, cycle 4 day 1, and cycle 7 day 1. Germline V gives CDR1 SEHNR, CDR2 FQNEAQ (reference sequence). The CDR3 consists of 15 residues. After removal of 5 bases from V and 5 bases from J, the junction contained 7 bases not matched to a gene. Study-level findings and limits: In the 0.1 to 3.0 mg/kg range, CD4+ and CD8+ blood T cells had expanded clonally by week 6. It was also the case that some nonresponders had low normalized T-cell clonal expansion.

The protocol was immunoSEQ multiplex PCR, while the TCRdb copy is restricted to in-frame clones and leaves out a portion. The sample consists of about 13,000 clones, around 83% of them appearing once. The chain has TRBV7-9 and TRBJ2-1, with TRBD2 matching over 9 bases. The material was CD4+ or CD8+ T cells sorted from blood, obtained in a trial of the OX40 agonist ivuxolimab. The TCR was taken from an adult with an advanced solid tumor such as melanoma, head and neck, liver or kidney cancer. CDR3 sequence (DNA): TGTGCCAGCAGCGACTGGACTAGCGCGAACAATGAGCAGTTCTTC. It specifies CASSDWTSANNEQFF.